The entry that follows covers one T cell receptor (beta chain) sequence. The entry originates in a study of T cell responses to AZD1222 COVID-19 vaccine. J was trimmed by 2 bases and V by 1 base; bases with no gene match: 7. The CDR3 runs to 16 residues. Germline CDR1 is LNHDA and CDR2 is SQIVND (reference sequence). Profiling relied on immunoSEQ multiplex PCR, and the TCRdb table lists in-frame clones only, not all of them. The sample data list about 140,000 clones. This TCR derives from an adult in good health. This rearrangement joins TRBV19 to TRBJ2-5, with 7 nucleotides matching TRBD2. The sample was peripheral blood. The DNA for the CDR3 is TGTGCCAGTAGTATAGGAGCGGGGACCCGTCAAGAGACCCAGTACTTC. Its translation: CASSIGAGTRQETQYF.